The 12 T cell receptor beta chains listed next were all sequenced from one sample in a study of graft-versus-host responses after intestinal transplantation. These receptors' antigens are unknown. Libraries were prepared by immunoSEQ multiplex PCR; TCRdb keeps only in-frame clonotypes and omits some of them. This table holds 81,000 or so clones, about 93% found once. The sequences come from unstimulated CD8+ T cells sorted from spleen or lymph node cells, collected before transplant. The receptors here all came from a human donor who was the organ donor for an intestinal transplant.

V gene TRBV15 combines with J gene TRBJ2-3, with TRBD2 as a possible D gene (6 bases). The V gene lost 1 base and the J gene lost 8 bases, with 13 bases spanning the gap. The CDR3 runs 14 residues. CDR1 and CDR2 from the germline V gene are LNHNV and YYDKDF (reference sequence). The CDR3 DNA sequence: TGTGCCACCAGCAGAGGGCGGGGAGACGGTACGCAGTATTTT. Residues: CATSRGRGDGTQYF.

The genes are TRBV28 and TRBJ2-7; a possible D gene is TRBD2 (7 bases). The V end lost 6 bases, the J end lost 4 bases, and 10 bases lay between the germline ends. The CDR3 totals 12 residues. From germline, CDR1 is MDHEN and CDR2 SYDVKM. CDR3 sequence reads: CASRGGQYEQYF. The CDR3 nucleotides are TGTGCCAGCAGGGGGGGGCAGTACGAGCAGTACTTC.

This sequence joins TRBV6-1 and TRBJ2-1; 11 positions agree with TRBD2. The CDR3 loop spans 18 amino acids. Germline CDR1 and CDR2: MNHNS and SASEGT. V gave up 1 base and J gave up 7 bases; unmatched junction bases: 12. The CDR3: CASSEDLGLAALGNEQFF. The DNA for the CDR3 is TGTGCCAGCAGTGAAGATCTGGGACTAGCGGCTTTGGGGAATGAGCAGTTCTTC.

This chain's CDR3 is CASSLARAPLAGHEQYF. The CDR3 coding sequence is TGCGCCAGCAGCTTGGCCAGGGCCCCACTAGCGGGACACGAGCAGTACTTC. The chain uses TRBV5-1 and TRBJ2-7; the match to TRBD2 covers 10 bases. Germline V gene sequence: CDR1 SGHRS, CDR2 YFSETQ. The length of the CDR3 is 17 residues. Trimming at V came to 0 bases and at J to 5 bases, leaving 11 bases not matched to a gene.

The chain recombines TRBV7-8 with TRBJ2-1, with 9 bases matching TRBD1. Germline CDR1 reads SGHVS; CDR2 reads FQNEAQ. The CDR3 length is 16 residues. J was trimmed by 6 bases and V by 4 bases; bases with no gene match: 10. The CDR3 DNA follows: TGTGCCAGCAGCTCTACCGGGACAGGGTCGGGCAATGAGCAGTTCTTC. Translating it yields CASSSTGTGSGNEQFF.

The chain recombines TRBV27 with TRBJ2-1, with TRBD1 identical over 8 bases. CDR1 and CDR2 (germline): MNHEY, SMNVEV (reference sequence). The CDR3 is made up of 12 amino acids. The J segment lost 8 bases and the V segment lost 4 bases, leaving 1 base of the junction unmatched. The CDR3 loop is CASSSRGHEQFF. The CDR3 DNA follows: TGTGCCAGCAGTTCCAGGGGGCATGAGCAGTTCTTC.

This clone was picked up one time. DNA of the CDR3: TGTGCCAGCACCATGACAGGGTTCGCAGAGACCCAGTACTTC. Translated: CASTMTGFAETQYF. The chain uses TRBV25-1 and TRBJ2-5, with 7 bases lining up with TRBD1. Per the germline V gene, CDR1 is MGHDK and CDR2 is SYGVNS. The V gene end was trimmed by 7 bases and the J gene end by 4 bases; junction bases not matched to a gene: 9. This CDR3 is 14 amino acids long.

The rearrangement joins TRBV2 to TRBJ1-2; D unclear. The CDR3 loop spans 13 amino acids. V dropped 6 bases and J dropped 8 bases, with 16 bases sitting between them. CDR1 SNHLY and CDR2 FYNNEI come from the germline V gene. The CDR3, as DNA: TGTGCCAGCAGAATGTCCGGGATTGGAGGCTACACCTTC. Protein: CASRMSGIGGYTF.

This sequence joins TRBV6-5 and TRBJ2-1, with D uncertain. The V gene lost 2 bases and the J gene lost 10 bases, with 9 bases spanning the gap. The germline V gene encodes CDR1 MNHEY and CDR2 SVGAGI. The CDR3 runs to 12 residues. The CDR3 reads CASSYGSGEQFF. The CDR3 nucleotides are TGTGCCAGCAGTTACGGCTCCGGGGAGCAGTTCTTC.

The chain joins TRBV6-5 to TRBJ1-6; the match to TRBD1 covers 12 bases. This CDR3 spans 14 amino acids. V lost 6 bases to trimming and J lost 9 bases; unmatched junction nucleotides: 3. Looked up from germline, CDR1 is MNHEY and CDR2 is SVGAGI. CDR3 sequence reads: CASSWGQGASPLHF. The CDR3 DNA reads TGTGCCAGCAGCTGGGGACAGGGGGCTTCACCCCTCCACTTT.

V and J are TRBV7-8 and TRBJ1-2; a weak D match, TRBD1 (5 bases). Deletions cut 3 bases from V and 8 bases from J, with 19 bases between. Germline V gene data show CDR1 as SGHVS and CDR2 as FQNEAQ. The CDR3 is 15 amino acids. The CDR3 sequence: CASSFITPREGGYTF. The CDR3 DNA sequence: TGTGCCAGCAGCTTCATAACCCCCAGGGAAGGGGGCTACACCTTC.

V is TRBV4-2 and J is TRBJ2-2; a weak D match, TRBD2 (5 bases). The V gene's germline CDR1 is LGHNA and CDR2 YNFKEQ. The V end lost 4 bases, the J end lost 0 bases, and 9 bases lay between the germline ends. The CDR3 spans 15 residues. CDR3 DNA sequence: TGTGCCAGCAGCCGTACGGGGTCGAACACCGGGGAGCTGTTTTTT. Its protein is CASSRTGSNTGELFF.